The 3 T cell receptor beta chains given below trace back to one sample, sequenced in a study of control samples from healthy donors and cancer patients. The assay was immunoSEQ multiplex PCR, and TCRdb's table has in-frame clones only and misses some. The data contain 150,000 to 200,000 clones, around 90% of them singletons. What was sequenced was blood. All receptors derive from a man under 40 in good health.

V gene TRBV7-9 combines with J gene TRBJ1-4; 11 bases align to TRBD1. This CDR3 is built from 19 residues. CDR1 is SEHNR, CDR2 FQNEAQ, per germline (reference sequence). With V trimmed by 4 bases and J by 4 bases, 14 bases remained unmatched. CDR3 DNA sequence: TGTGCCAGCAGCTCCAGCGTTCTGGGACAGGGGGACCATAATGAAAAACTGTTTTTT. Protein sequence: CASSSSVLGQGDHNEKLFF.

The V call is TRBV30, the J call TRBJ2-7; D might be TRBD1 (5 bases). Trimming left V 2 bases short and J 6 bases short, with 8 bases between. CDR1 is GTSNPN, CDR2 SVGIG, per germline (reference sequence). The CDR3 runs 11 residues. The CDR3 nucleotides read TGTGCCTGGAGTTCAGGGTCCGAGCAGTACTTC. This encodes CAWSSGSEQYF.

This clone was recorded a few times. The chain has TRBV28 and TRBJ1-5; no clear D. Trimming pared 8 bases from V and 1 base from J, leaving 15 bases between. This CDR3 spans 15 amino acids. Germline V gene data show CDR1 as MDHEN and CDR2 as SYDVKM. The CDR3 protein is CASSLALGSNQPQHF. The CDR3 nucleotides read TGTGCCAGCTCCCTGGCGTTGGGAAGCAATCAGCCCCAGCATTTT.